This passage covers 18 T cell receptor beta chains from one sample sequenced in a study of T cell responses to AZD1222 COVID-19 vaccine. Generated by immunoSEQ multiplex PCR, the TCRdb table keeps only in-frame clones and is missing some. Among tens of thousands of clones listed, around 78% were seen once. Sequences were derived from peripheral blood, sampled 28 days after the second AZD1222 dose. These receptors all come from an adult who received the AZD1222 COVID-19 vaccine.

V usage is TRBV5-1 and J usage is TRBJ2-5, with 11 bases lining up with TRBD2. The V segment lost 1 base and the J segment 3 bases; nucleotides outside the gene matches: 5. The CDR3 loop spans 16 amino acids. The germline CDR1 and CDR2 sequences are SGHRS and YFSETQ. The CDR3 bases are TGCGCCAGCAGCTTGCGTACGGGACTAGCGGAAGAGACCCAGTACTTC. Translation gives CASSLRTGLAEETQYF.

CDR3 DNA: TGTGCCAGCAGCGAGACTAGGGCGTCCCCAGATACGCAGTATTTT. It codes for CASSETRASPDTQYF. V gene TRBV11-1 combines with J gene TRBJ2-3; possibly TRBD2 for D (6 bases). This CDR3 has 15 residues. The ends were cut back, 5 bases at V and 4 bases at J, with 16 bases in the middle. Per germline, CDR1 SGHAT and CDR2 FQDESV (reference sequence).

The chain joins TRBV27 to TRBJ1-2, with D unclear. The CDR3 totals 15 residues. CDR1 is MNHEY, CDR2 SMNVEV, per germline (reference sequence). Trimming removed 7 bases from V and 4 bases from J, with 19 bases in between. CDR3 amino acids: CASKVGSEEFYGYTF. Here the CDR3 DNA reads TGTGCCAGCAAGGTAGGATCGGAAGAGTTCTATGGCTACACCTTC.

CDR3 loop: CASSPLGDRRNIQYF. For the CDR3, the DNA is TGTGCCAGCAGCCCGCTGGGGGACAGGCGAAACATTCAGTACTTC. The rearrangement uses TRBV7-9 and TRBJ2-4; TRBD1 agrees at 8 bases. This CDR3 has 15 amino acids. The junction had 9 bases not matched to a gene; V was cut back by 5 bases and J by 6 bases. The germline CDR1 and CDR2 sequences are SEHNR and FQNEAQ (reference sequence).

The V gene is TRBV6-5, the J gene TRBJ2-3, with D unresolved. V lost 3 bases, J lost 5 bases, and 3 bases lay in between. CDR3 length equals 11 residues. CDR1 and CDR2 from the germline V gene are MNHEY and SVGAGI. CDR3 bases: TGTGCCAGCAGTTATCGAGATACGCAGTATTTT. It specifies CASSYRDTQYF.

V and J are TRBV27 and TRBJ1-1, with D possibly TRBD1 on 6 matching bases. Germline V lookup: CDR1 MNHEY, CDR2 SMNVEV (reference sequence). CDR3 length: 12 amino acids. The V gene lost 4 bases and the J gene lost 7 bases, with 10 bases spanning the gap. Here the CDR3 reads CASSSGVGEAFF. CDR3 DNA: TGTGCCAGCAGTTCAGGGGTGGGTGAAGCTTTCTTT.

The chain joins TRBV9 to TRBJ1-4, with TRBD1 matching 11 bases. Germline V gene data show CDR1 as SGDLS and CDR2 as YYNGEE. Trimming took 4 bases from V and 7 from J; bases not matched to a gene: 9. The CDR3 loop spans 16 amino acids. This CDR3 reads CASSPHGQGAGEKLFF. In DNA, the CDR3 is TGTGCCAGCAGCCCCCACGGACAGGGGGCGGGTGAAAAACTGTTTTTT.

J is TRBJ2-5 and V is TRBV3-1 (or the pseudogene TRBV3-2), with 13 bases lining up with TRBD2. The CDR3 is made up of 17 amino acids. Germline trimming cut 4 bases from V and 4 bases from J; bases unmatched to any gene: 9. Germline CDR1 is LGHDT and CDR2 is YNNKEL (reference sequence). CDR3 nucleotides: TGTGCCAGCAGCCGGGGCGGGACTAGCGGGAATCGAGAGACCCAGTACTTC. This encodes CASSRGGTSGNRETQYF.

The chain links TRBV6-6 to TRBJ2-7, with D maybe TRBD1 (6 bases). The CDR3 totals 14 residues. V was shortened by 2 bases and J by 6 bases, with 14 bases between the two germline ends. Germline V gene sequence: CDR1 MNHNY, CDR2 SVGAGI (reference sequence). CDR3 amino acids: CASSYPSGAGEQYF. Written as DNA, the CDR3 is TGTGCCAGCAGTTACCCGTCAGGGGCGGGCGAGCAGTACTTC.

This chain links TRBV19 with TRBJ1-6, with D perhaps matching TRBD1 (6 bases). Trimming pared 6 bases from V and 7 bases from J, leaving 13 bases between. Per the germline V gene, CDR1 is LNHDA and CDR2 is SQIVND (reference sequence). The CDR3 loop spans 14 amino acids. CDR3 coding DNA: TGTGCCAGTAGGGTGGGGGGCCTGAATTCACCCCTCCACTTT. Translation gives CASRVGGLNSPLHF.

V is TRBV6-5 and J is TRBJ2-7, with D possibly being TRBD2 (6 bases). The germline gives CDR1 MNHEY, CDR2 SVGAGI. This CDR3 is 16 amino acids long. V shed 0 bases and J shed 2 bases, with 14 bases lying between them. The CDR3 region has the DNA TGTGCCAGCAGTTACTCGCCTACTAGCCGGACCTACGAGCAGTACTTC. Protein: CASSYSPTSRTYEQYF.

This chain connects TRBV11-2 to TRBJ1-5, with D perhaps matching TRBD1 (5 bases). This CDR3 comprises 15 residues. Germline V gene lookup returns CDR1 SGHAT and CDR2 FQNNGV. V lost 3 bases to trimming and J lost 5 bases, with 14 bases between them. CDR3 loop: CASSFDSSLYQPQHF. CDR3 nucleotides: TGTGCCAGCAGCTTCGACAGTTCTTTGTATCAGCCCCAGCATTTT.

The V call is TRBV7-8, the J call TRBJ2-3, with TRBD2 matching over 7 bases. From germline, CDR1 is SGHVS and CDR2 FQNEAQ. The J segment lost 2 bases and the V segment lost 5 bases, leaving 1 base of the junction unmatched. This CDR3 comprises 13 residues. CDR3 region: CASSGRATDTQYF. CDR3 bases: TGTGCCAGCAGCGGGAGGGCCACAGATACGCAGTATTTT.

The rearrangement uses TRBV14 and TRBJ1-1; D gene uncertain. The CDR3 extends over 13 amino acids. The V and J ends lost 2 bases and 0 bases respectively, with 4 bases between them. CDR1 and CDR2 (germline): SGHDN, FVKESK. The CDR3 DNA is TGTGCCAGCAGCCAATATCTGAACACTGAAGCTTTCTTT. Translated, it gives CASSQYLNTEAFF.

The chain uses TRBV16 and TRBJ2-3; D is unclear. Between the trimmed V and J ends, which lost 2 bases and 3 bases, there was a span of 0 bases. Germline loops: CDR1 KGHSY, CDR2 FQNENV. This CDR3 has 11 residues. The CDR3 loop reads CASSQTDTQYF. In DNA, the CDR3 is TGTGCCAGCAGCCAAACAGATACGCAGTATTTT.

The CDR3 sequence: CASSLAGTSGAEDTQYF. In DNA form, the CDR3 reads TGTGCCAGCAGCTTAGCTGGGACTAGCGGGGCCGAAGATACGCAGTATTTT. The chain employs TRBV5-8 and TRBJ2-3; 13 positions agree with TRBD2. CDR3 length: 17 residues. V gave up 2 bases and J gave up 5 bases; unmatched junction bases: 8. Germline V gene sequence: CDR1 SGHTS, CDR2 YDEGEE. The variable domain in full, completed from reference TRBV5-8 and TRBJ2-3, reads EAGVTQSPTHLIKTRGQQATLRCSPISGHTSVYWYQQALGLGLQFLLWYDEGEERNRGNFPPRFSGRQFPNYSSELNVNALELEDSALYLCASSLAGTSGAEDTQYFGPGTRLTVL.

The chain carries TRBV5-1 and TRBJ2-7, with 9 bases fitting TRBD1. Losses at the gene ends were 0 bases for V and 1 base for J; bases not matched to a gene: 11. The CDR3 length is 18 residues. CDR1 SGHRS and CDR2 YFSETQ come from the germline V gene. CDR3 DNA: TGCGCCAGCAGCTTGGCCTGGTCGGACAGGGGCCGTTCCTACGAGCAGTACTTC. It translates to CASSLAWSDRGRSYEQYF. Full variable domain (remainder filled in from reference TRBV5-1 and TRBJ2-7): KAGVTQTPRYLIKTRGQQVTLSCSPISGHRSVSWYQQTPGQGLQFLFEYFSETQRNKGNFPGRFSGRQFSNSRSEMNVSTLELGDSALYLCASSLAWSDRGRSYEQYFGPGTRLTVT.

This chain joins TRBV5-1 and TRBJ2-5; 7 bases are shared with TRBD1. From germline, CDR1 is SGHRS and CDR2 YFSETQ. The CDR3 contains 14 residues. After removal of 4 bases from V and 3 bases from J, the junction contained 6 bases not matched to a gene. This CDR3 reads CASSITGVKETQYF. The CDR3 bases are TGCGCCAGCAGCATAACAGGGGTGAAAGAGACCCAGTACTTC.